This is a list of T cell receptor beta chains from one sample in a study of identical twins. TCRdb recomputed calls from the 5' RACE reads with MiXCR, one row per CDR3 protein. The data contain 200,000 to 250,000 distinct CDR3 sequences, 6.5% to 8.5% of them singletons. These records were also assigned to another study, of yellow fever vaccine responses in identical twins.

The specimen was memory (CD45RO+) T cells sorted from blood. These receptors originate from a woman aged 18 to 35 in good health. Each CDR3 is given with its conserved first and last residue. D genes are given only for firm matches. Clone size is not always given. Where it is, it says once, few, many or a class for expanded clones.

v_gene: TRBV14
len: 14
abundance: many
j_gene: TRBJ2-5
d_gene: TRBD1
CDR3nt: TGTGCCAGCAGCCGACAGGACAGGAGAGAGACCCAGTACTTC
CDR3aa: CASSRQDRRETQYF

v_gene: TRBV15
len: 15
abundance: NA
j_gene: TRBJ2-7
d_gene: TRBD1
CDR3nt: TGTGCCACCAGCCCCAAGGGGACAGGTTACTACGAGCAGTACTTC
CDR3aa: CATSPKGTGYYEQYF

v_gene: TRBV7-6
len: 15
abundance: NA
j_gene: TRBJ2-7
d_gene: NA
CDR3nt: TGTGCCAGCAGCTCTGATGGGGGAAGCTCCTACGAGCAGTACTTC
CDR3aa: CASSSDGGSSYEQYF

v_gene: TRBV7-2
len: 15
abundance: many
j_gene: TRBJ2-2
d_gene: NA
CDR3nt: TGTGCCAGCAGCCCGGGGTCCTTCGGCACCGGGGAGCTGTTTTTT
CDR3aa: CASSPGSFGTGELFF

v_gene: TRBV2
len: 13
abundance: many
j_gene: TRBJ2-7
d_gene: NA
CDR3nt: TGTGCCAGCAGCCGGGACGGACCCTACGAGCAGTACTTC
CDR3aa: CASSRDGPYEQYF

v_gene: TRBV11-2
len: 12
abundance: few
j_gene: TRBJ2-5
d_gene: NA
CDR3nt: TGTGCCAGCAGCCAAATGGGGGAGACCCAGTACTTC
CDR3aa: CASSQMGETQYF

v_gene: TRBV20-1
len: 13
abundance: NA
j_gene: TRBJ1-1
d_gene: NA
CDR3nt: TGCAGTACAGGACAGCCCGGCCTGGATGAAGCTTTCTTT
CDR3aa: CSTGQPGLDEAFF

v_gene: TRBV2
len: 15
abundance: few
j_gene: TRBJ2-3
d_gene: TRBD2
CDR3nt: TGTGCCAGCAGTGCCAATCCTGCGGCGGGAGGGGCGCAGTATTTT
CDR3aa: CASSANPAAGGAQYF

v_gene: TRBV7-2
len: 14
abundance: few
j_gene: TRBJ2-7
d_gene: NA
CDR3nt: TGTGCCAGCAGCCTGGTTCAAGGGGTCCCCGAGCAGTACTTC
CDR3aa: CASSLVQGVPEQYF

v_gene: TRBV20-1
len: 13
abundance: NA
j_gene: TRBJ1-1
d_gene: NA
CDR3nt: TGCAGTGCTAGAGCCCCAGTGAACACTGAAGCTTTCTTT
CDR3aa: CSARAPVNTEAFF

v_gene: TRBV14
len: 14
abundance: many
j_gene: TRBJ2-7
d_gene: NA
CDR3nt: TGTGCCAGCAGCCAAAGAAGGACCCCGTACGAGCAGTACTTC
CDR3aa: CASSQRRTPYEQYF

v_gene: TRBV20-1
len: 16
abundance: few
j_gene: TRBJ1-4
d_gene: NA
CDR3nt: TGCAGTGCTAGAGTACTTTTTGGATCAACTAATGAAAAACTGTTTTTT
CDR3aa: CSARVLFGSTNEKLFF

v_gene: TRBV15
len: 15
abundance: few
j_gene: TRBJ1-1
d_gene: NA
CDR3nt: TGTGCCACCAGCGGACGACAAGCTCTGAACACTGAAGCTTTCTTT
CDR3aa: CATSGRQALNTEAFF

v_gene: TRBV6-1
len: 16
abundance: few
j_gene: TRBJ2-2
d_gene: TRBD1
CDR3nt: TGTGCCAGCAGTGCGACCGGGACAGTTAACACCGGGGAGCTGTTTTTT
CDR3aa: CASSATGTVNTGELFF

v_gene: TRBV12-3/TRBV12-4
len: 14
abundance: many
j_gene: TRBJ1-4
d_gene: TRBD1
CDR3nt: TGTGCCAGCAGACCAGGGGGCGCGGGTGAAAAACTGTTTTTT
CDR3aa: CASRPGGAGEKLFF

v_gene: TRBV24-1
len: 15
abundance: many
j_gene: TRBJ2-1
d_gene: NA
CDR3nt: TGTGCCACCAGTGACACCCGGACAGTCTACAATGAGCAGTTCTTC
CDR3aa: CATSDTRTVYNEQFF

v_gene: TRBV30
len: 11
abundance: NA
j_gene: TRBJ2-7
d_gene: TRBD1
CDR3nt: TGTGCCTGGGTGGACAGGGACGAGCAGTACTTC
CDR3aa: CAWVDRDEQYF

v_gene: TRBV7-2
len: 13
abundance: few
j_gene: TRBJ2-1
d_gene: NA
CDR3nt: TGTGCCAGCAGCTCGATGACGGAGACGGAGCAGTTCTTC
CDR3aa: CASSSMTETEQFF

v_gene: TRBV19
len: 13
abundance: NA
j_gene: TRBJ2-3
d_gene: TRBD1
CDR3nt: TGTGCCAGTAGTACAGGGGGCAGAAATACGCAGTATTTT
CDR3aa: CASSTGGRNTQYF

v_gene: TRBV12-3/TRBV12-4
len: 14
abundance: NA
j_gene: TRBJ2-7
d_gene: TRBD1
CDR3nt: TGTGCCATCTCGACGGGACAGCTGACTACGAAGCAGTACTTC
CDR3aa: CAISTGQLTTKQYF

v_gene: TRBV29-1
len: 16
abundance: many
j_gene: TRBJ1-1
d_gene: NA
CDR3nt: TGCAGCGTTGAGTTACTCCCGATTAACAAGAACACTGAAGCTTTCTTT
CDR3aa: CSVELLPINKNTEAFF

v_gene: TRBV7-3
len: 15
abundance: many
j_gene: TRBJ1-6
d_gene: TRBD1
CDR3nt: TGTGCCAGCAGCTTATCGGGACAGCATAATTCACCCCTCCACTTT
CDR3aa: CASSLSGQHNSPLHF

v_gene: TRBV7-9
len: 15
abundance: few
j_gene: TRBJ2-7
d_gene: TRBD1
CDR3nt: TGTGCCAGCAGCTTAGTCCGACAGGGGACCTACGAGCAGTACTTC
CDR3aa: CASSLVRQGTYEQYF

v_gene: TRBV7-9
len: 16
abundance: NA
j_gene: TRBJ2-1
d_gene: TRBD2
CDR3nt: TGTGCCAGCAGCTTCGATAGCGGGAGGCATTACAATGAGCAGTTCTTC
CDR3aa: CASSFDSGRHYNEQFF

v_gene: TRBV4-3
len: 18
abundance: many
j_gene: TRBJ2-4
d_gene: NA
CDR3nt: TGCGCCAGCAGCCAAGATCTAGGGCTAGCGAAAGCCAAAAACATTCAGTACTTC
CDR3aa: CASSQDLGLAKAKNIQYF

v_gene: TRBV12-3/TRBV12-4
len: 15
abundance: many
j_gene: TRBJ2-3
d_gene: TRBD2
CDR3nt: TGTGCCAGCAGTTTGGTGACTAGCGGCACAGATACGCAGTATTTT
CDR3aa: CASSLVTSGTDTQYF

v_gene: TRBV18
len: 15
abundance: NA
j_gene: TRBJ1-4
d_gene: TRBD1
CDR3nt: TGTGCCAGCTCACCGGGACAGGGAACTAATGAAAAACTGTTTTTT
CDR3aa: CASSPGQGTNEKLFF

v_gene: TRBV7-2
len: 16
abundance: many
j_gene: TRBJ1-2
d_gene: NA
CDR3nt: TGTGCCAGCAGCAGCTCCGGGACAAAGATCAACTATGGCTACACCTTC
CDR3aa: CASSSSGTKINYGYTF

v_gene: TRBV25-1
len: 14
abundance: few
j_gene: TRBJ2-3
d_gene: NA
CDR3nt: TGTGCCAGCAGTGAATATTCCCACACAGATACGCAGTATTTT
CDR3aa: CASSEYSHTDTQYF

v_gene: TRBV20-1
len: 13
abundance: few
j_gene: TRBJ2-3
d_gene: NA
CDR3nt: TGCAGTGCTGGGGGAACCAACACAGATACGCAGTATTTT
CDR3aa: CSAGGTNTDTQYF

v_gene: TRBV7-9
len: 12
abundance: few
j_gene: TRBJ2-7
d_gene: NA
CDR3nt: TGTGCCAGCAGCGGACACTTCTACGAGCAGTACTTC
CDR3aa: CASSGHFYEQYF

v_gene: TRBV6-1
len: 12
abundance: many
j_gene: TRBJ1-2
d_gene: NA
CDR3nt: TGTGCCAGCAGTGAACAGAACTATGGCTACACCTTC
CDR3aa: CASSEQNYGYTF

v_gene: TRBV6-5
len: 13
abundance: many
j_gene: TRBJ2-2
d_gene: NA
CDR3nt: TGTGCCAGCAGTCTACTGAGAGGCGGGGAGCTGTTTTTT
CDR3aa: CASSLLRGGELFF

v_gene: TRBV7-2
len: 14
abundance: few
j_gene: TRBJ2-5
d_gene: NA
CDR3nt: TGTGCCAGCAGCTTAGCCGGGTCCCCTATGGGTCAGTACTTC
CDR3aa: CASSLAGSPMGQYF

v_gene: TRBV12-3/TRBV12-4
len: 15
abundance: many
j_gene: TRBJ2-1
d_gene: NA
CDR3nt: TGTGCCAGCAGTCCTGGAGATAGGGCTTACAATGAGCAGTTCTTC
CDR3aa: CASSPGDRAYNEQFF

v_gene: TRBV10-3
len: 18
abundance: few
j_gene: TRBJ2-5
d_gene: TRBD2
CDR3nt: TGTGCCAACAAACCACCGGGACTAGCGGGGGTGACTAAAGAGACCCAGTACTTC
CDR3aa: CANKPPGLAGVTKETQYF

v_gene: TRBV20-1
len: 14
abundance: few
j_gene: TRBJ2-7
d_gene: TRBD2
CDR3nt: TGCAGTGCTATTAGCGGGGAAAGCTCCTACGAGCAGTACTTC
CDR3aa: CSAISGESSYEQYF

v_gene: TRBV24-1
len: 14
abundance: many
j_gene: TRBJ2-1
d_gene: TRBD1
CDR3nt: TGTGCCACCAGTGAACATGACAGGGGCAATGAGCAGTTCTTC
CDR3aa: CATSEHDRGNEQFF

v_gene: TRBV10-3
len: 15
abundance: many
j_gene: TRBJ2-1
d_gene: NA
CDR3nt: TGTGCCATCAGTTCAGACGGAAGCTCCTACAATGAGCAGTTCTTC
CDR3aa: CAISSDGSSYNEQFF

v_gene: TRBV6-1
len: 15
abundance: NA
j_gene: TRBJ2-1
d_gene: NA
CDR3nt: TGTGCCAGCAGCTCCGACAAGAGCTCCTACAATGAGCAGTTCTTC
CDR3aa: CASSSDKSSYNEQFF

v_gene: TRBV11-2
len: 14
abundance: few
j_gene: TRBJ1-1
d_gene: NA
CDR3nt: TGTGCCAGCAGCCCCGACGGGGGGCTCGCTGAAGCTTTCTTT
CDR3aa: CASSPDGGLAEAFF

v_gene: TRBV3-1
len: 12
abundance: NA
j_gene: TRBJ1-2
d_gene: NA
CDR3nt: TGTGCCAGCAGCCAAGCACTCTATGGCTACACCTTC
CDR3aa: CASSQALYGYTF

v_gene: TRBV7-3
len: 13
abundance: few
j_gene: TRBJ1-1
d_gene: NA
CDR3nt: TGTGCCAGCAGCTTAATGGTGGACACTGAAGCTTTCTTT
CDR3aa: CASSLMVDTEAFF

v_gene: TRBV18
len: 16
abundance: NA
j_gene: TRBJ2-7
d_gene: TRBD2
CDR3nt: TGTGCCAGCTCACAAACGACGGGACTAGTGATCCACGAGCAGTACTTC
CDR3aa: CASSQTTGLVIHEQYF

v_gene: TRBV27
len: 16
abundance: many
j_gene: TRBJ2-3
d_gene: TRBD1
CDR3nt: TGTGCCAGCAGTCCGGCGGGACAGGGTGGAAAAGATACGCAGTATTTT
CDR3aa: CASSPAGQGGKDTQYF

v_gene: TRBV6-4
len: 17
abundance: few
j_gene: TRBJ2-1
d_gene: TRBD2
CDR3nt: TGTGCCAGCAGTCCTGGGGGCACTAGCGGGGATTACAATGAGCAGTTCTTC
CDR3aa: CASSPGGTSGDYNEQFF